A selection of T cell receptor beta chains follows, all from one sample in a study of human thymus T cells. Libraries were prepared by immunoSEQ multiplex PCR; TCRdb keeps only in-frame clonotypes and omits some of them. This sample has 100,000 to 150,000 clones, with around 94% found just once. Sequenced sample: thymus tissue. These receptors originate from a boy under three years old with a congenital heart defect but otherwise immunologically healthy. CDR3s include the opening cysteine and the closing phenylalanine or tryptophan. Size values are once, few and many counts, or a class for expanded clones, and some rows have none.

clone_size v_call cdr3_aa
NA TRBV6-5 CASTDDPGNEKLFF
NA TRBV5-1 CASSLSAGGSYNEQFF
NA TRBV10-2 CASSGSGGAGGETQYF
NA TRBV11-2 CASSLVGVGYTF
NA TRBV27 CASSLRQGGTEAFF
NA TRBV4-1 CASSQLPVNTEAFF
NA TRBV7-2 CASSLRSEGNTEAFF
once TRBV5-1 CASSQGRKDGYTF
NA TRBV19 CASRTEDKNIQYF
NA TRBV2 CASSEPVAVGETQYF
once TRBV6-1 CASTVTGSPYEQYF
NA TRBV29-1 CSVVKRGGLETQYF
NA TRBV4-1 CASSQDLDRATSYNSPLHF
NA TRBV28 CASRTGAGNEQFF
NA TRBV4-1 CASSLWNGETGGAGGYTF
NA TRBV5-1 CASSARGVKGYTF
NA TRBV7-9 CASSLLRAGSYNEQFF
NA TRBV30 CAWSVRWTGGNEKLFF
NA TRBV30 CAWSVQAGSTDTQYF
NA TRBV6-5 CASSYATGTSQKLFF
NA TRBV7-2 CASSSPRAGGREETQYF
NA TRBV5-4 CASSPKPGLNTIYF
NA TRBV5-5 CASSLIETGYTEAFF
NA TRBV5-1 CASSFEFMGQSYEQYF
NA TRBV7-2 CASSRWLGEQYF
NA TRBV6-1 CASSTGQGAGGYTF
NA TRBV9 CASSPRRGNAFNEQFF
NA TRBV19 CASSIPPQDEQFF